This entry concerns a single TCR beta chain. Deletions cut 1 base from V and 1 base from J, with 8 bases between. The CDR3 consists of 15 residues. Per germline, CDR1 MGHDK and CDR2 SYGVNS. The record originates from a study of blood T cell repertoires in COVID-19. Overall study context: Nucleic acid was either cDNA or gDNA, and it came from T cells, B-cell-depleted T cells, or PBMCs.

Assay used: immunoSEQ multiplex PCR; TCRdb lists only in-frame clones, some missing. This table has approximately 300,000 clones, around 86% appearing once. The V and J genes are TRBV25-1 and TRBJ1-5; D perhaps matches TRBD1 (5 bases). Input material: PBMCs or T cells enriched from blood (not recorded which). This TCR was sampled from a man between 60 and 75 years old who had recovered from COVID-19. The CDR3 spells CASSEFGGSNQPQHF. CDR3 bases: TGTGCCAGCAGTGAATTTGGGGGGAGCAATCAGCCCCAGCATTTT.